This note documents a single TCR beta chain sequence. The sample belongs to a study of cytomegalovirus exposure and HLA in healthy donors. The PCR ran on 60 Vbeta and 13 Jbeta primers. Profiled with immunoSEQ multiplex PCR; TCRdb holds only in-frame clones, not every one. Of some 140,000 clones in the sample, approximately 78% were seen once. The germline V and J ends were trimmed by 5 bases and 0 bases, with 4 bases remaining between them. Looked up from germline, CDR1 is MNHEY and CDR2 is SMNVEV (reference sequence). The CDR3 has 12 amino acids. The source of this sequence is a woman aged 45 to 65 in good health and CMV-seropositive. The sample comprised PBMCs. V and J are TRBV27 and TRBJ2-5; D unresolved. The CDR3 nucleotides read TGTGCCAGCAGTCCAAACCAAGAGACCCAGTACTTC. As protein: CASSPNQETQYF.